A selection of T cell receptor beta chains follows, all from one sample in a study of T cells after posttransplantation cyclophosphamide. Sequencing was performed with immunoSEQ multiplex PCR; in TCRdb, only in-frame clones are kept and a portion is missing. The top ten hold less than 3.5% of the sample, which has tens of thousands of clones, around 84% seen once. The specimen was PBMCs. These receptors originate from a man aged 25-45 years with a blood cancer, CMV-positive, and with a related stem cell donor. Both conserved end residues are trimmed from each CDR3. A D gene is named only where the DNA matches it firmly.

CDR3aa: ASSPSRGQVNTEAF
d_gene: -
v_gene: TRBV7-3
j_gene: TRBJ1-1

CDR3aa: ASSKDRDNEQF
d_gene: TRBD1
v_gene: TRBV7-7
j_gene: TRBJ2-1

CDR3aa: ASSLGTVGSYEQY
d_gene: TRBD1
v_gene: TRBV11-2
j_gene: TRBJ2-7

CDR3aa: AWSKIGGEAF
d_gene: -
v_gene: TRBV30
j_gene: TRBJ1-1

CDR3aa: ASRGTGGVWEQY
d_gene: TRBD1
v_gene: TRBV2
j_gene: TRBJ2-7

CDR3aa: ASSLSWLNSNQPQH
d_gene: -
v_gene: TRBV27
j_gene: TRBJ1-5

CDR3aa: AISTKGETQY
d_gene: -
v_gene: TRBV10-3
j_gene: TRBJ2-5

CDR3aa: ASSRLSGNSGNTIY
d_gene: -
v_gene: TRBV11-2
j_gene: TRBJ1-3

CDR3aa: ASSPQNQPQH
d_gene: -
v_gene: TRBV28
j_gene: TRBJ1-5

CDR3aa: ASSQAEEGSGANVLT
d_gene: -
v_gene: TRBV4-3
j_gene: TRBJ2-6

CDR3aa: AWNTGTSRGETQY
d_gene: -
v_gene: TRBV30
j_gene: TRBJ2-5

CDR3aa: ASSLPQGGLTEAF
d_gene: TRBD1
v_gene: TRBV7-9
j_gene: TRBJ1-1

CDR3aa: ASSHPGTGVTDTQY
d_gene: TRBD1
v_gene: TRBV4-2
j_gene: TRBJ2-3

CDR3aa: ASSSGTSGSNIQY
d_gene: TRBD2
v_gene: TRBV5-1
j_gene: TRBJ2-4

CDR3aa: ASSFTHGLANYNEQF
d_gene: TRBD2
v_gene: TRBV7-6
j_gene: TRBJ2-1

CDR3aa: ASSGTGLNTEAF
d_gene: TRBD1
v_gene: TRBV9
j_gene: TRBJ1-1

CDR3aa: ASSLGYRGAAGELF
d_gene: TRBD1
v_gene: TRBV7-2
j_gene: TRBJ2-2

CDR3aa: ASSWVGQSTDTQY
d_gene: TRBD1
v_gene: TRBV9
j_gene: TRBJ2-3

CDR3aa: ASSFLSGSPRNEQF
d_gene: TRBD2
v_gene: TRBV6-5
j_gene: TRBJ2-1

CDR3aa: ASRISQGYTEAF
d_gene: -
v_gene: TRBV27
j_gene: TRBJ1-1

CDR3aa: ASSETTSGSTQY
d_gene: TRBD2
v_gene: TRBV5-6
j_gene: TRBJ2-3

CDR3aa: AWTDRGRGQPQH
d_gene: TRBD1
v_gene: TRBV30
j_gene: TRBJ1-5

CDR3aa: ASSRRDLTDTQY
d_gene: -
v_gene: TRBV27
j_gene: TRBJ2-3

CDR3aa: ASSSGGTERAF
d_gene: -
v_gene: TRBV11-2
j_gene: TRBJ1-1

CDR3aa: ASSPGQKETQY
d_gene: -
v_gene: TRBV18
j_gene: TRBJ2-5

CDR3aa: ASSGHRGLPSSEQY
d_gene: TRBD2
v_gene: TRBV28
j_gene: TRBJ2-7

CDR3aa: SAYSDSTIQY
d_gene: -
v_gene: TRBV29-1
j_gene: TRBJ2-4

CDR3aa: ASSYQGADGYT
d_gene: TRBD1
v_gene: TRBV7-6
j_gene: TRBJ1-2

CDR3aa: ASSPRQGANGYT
d_gene: TRBD1
v_gene: TRBV7-2
j_gene: TRBJ1-2

CDR3aa: ASSYDLTSGYEQY
d_gene: TRBD2
v_gene: TRBV6-5
j_gene: TRBJ2-7

CDR3aa: ASSSVGQGAVYGYT
d_gene: TRBD1
v_gene: TRBV5-6
j_gene: TRBJ1-2